A selection of T cell receptor beta chains follows, all from one sample in a study of siplizumab effects on memory and regulatory T cells. The table came from immunoSEQ multiplex PCR; TCRdb's copy has only in-frame clones and leaves some out. Of 57,000 or so clones in the sample, around 80% are singletons; the top ten hold roughly 0.4%. The sequencing input was memory CD4+ T cells sorted from blood. The source is a human donor in good health. Both conserved end residues are part of each CDR3. The D gene is left open where the match is weak. Size is stated for part of the rows, as once, few or many counts, or as a class when the clone is expanded.

abundance: .; j_gene: TRBJ1-5; d_gene: TRBD1; v_gene: TRBV6-5; CDR3aa: CASSPRGQPNQPQHF; CDR3nt: TGTGCCAGCAGCCCCAGGGGACAGCCAAATCAGCCCCAGCATTTT
abundance: few; j_gene: TRBJ1-6; d_gene: .; v_gene: TRBV6-5; CDR3aa: CASSYLQGSYNSPLHF; CDR3nt: TGTGCCAGCAGCTACCTGCAGGGGAGTTATAATTCACCCCTCCACTTT
abundance: .; j_gene: TRBJ1-1; d_gene: TRBD1; v_gene: TRBV6-6; CDR3aa: CASSPPGGTEAFF; CDR3nt: TGTGCCAGCAGTCCTCCAGGGGGCACTGAAGCTTTCTTT
abundance: .; j_gene: TRBJ2-3; d_gene: .; v_gene: TRBV10-3; CDR3aa: CAISGGYYTQYF; CDR3nt: TGTGCCATCAGTGGCGGTTACTATACGCAGTATTTT
abundance: .; j_gene: TRBJ2-5; d_gene: TRBD1; v_gene: TRBV11-1; CDR3aa: CASSLATGVETQYF; CDR3nt: TGTGCCAGCAGCTTAGCGACAGGGGTAGAGACCCAGTACTTC
abundance: once; j_gene: TRBJ1-6; d_gene: TRBD1; v_gene: TRBV10-3; CDR3aa: CAISEVGTENSPLHF; CDR3nt: TGTGCCATCAGTGAGGTCGGGACAGAAAATTCACCCCTCCACTTT
abundance: .; j_gene: TRBJ1-5; d_gene: TRBD1; v_gene: TRBV28; CDR3aa: CASSPGDRGGNQPQHF; CDR3nt: TGTGCCAGCAGTCCTGGGGACAGGGGAGGGAACCAGCCCCAGCATTTT
abundance: .; j_gene: TRBJ2-3; d_gene: .; v_gene: TRBV4-2; CDR3aa: CASSAYGVTDTQYF; CDR3nt: TGTGCCAGCTCTGCATATGGCGTCACAGATACGCAGTATTTT
abundance: .; j_gene: TRBJ2-1; d_gene: TRBD1; v_gene: TRBV2; CDR3aa: CASSRQGGREQFF; CDR3nt: TGTGCCAGCAGTCGACAGGGGGGGCGTGAGCAGTTCTTC
abundance: .; j_gene: TRBJ1-6; d_gene: TRBD1; v_gene: TRBV27; CDR3aa: CASSDGQGNNSPLHF; CDR3nt: TGTGCCAGCAGTGACGGACAGGGTAATAATTCACCCCTCCACTTT
abundance: .; j_gene: TRBJ2-2; d_gene: TRBD1; v_gene: TRBV5-4; CDR3aa: CASSLDRARTGELFF; CDR3nt: TGTGCCAGCAGCTTAGACAGGGCCCGAACCGGGGAGCTGTTTTTT
abundance: .; j_gene: TRBJ2-5; d_gene: TRBD2; v_gene: TRBV5-1; CDR3aa: CASSLVPSGGPGVEYF; CDR3nt: TGCGCCAGCAGCTTGGTCCCTAGCGGGGGCCCTGGGGTTGAGTACTTC
abundance: few; j_gene: TRBJ1-6; d_gene: .; v_gene: TRBV2; CDR3aa: CASSDFGRETSPLHF; CDR3nt: TGTGCCAGCAGTGATTTTGGCAGGGAGACTTCACCCCTCCACTTT
abundance: .; j_gene: TRBJ1-2; d_gene: .; v_gene: TRBV19; CDR3aa: CASSMQGRDGYTF; CDR3nt: TGTGCCAGTAGTATGCAGGGGAGGGATGGCTACACCTTC
abundance: .; j_gene: TRBJ1-6; d_gene: .; v_gene: TRBV4-2; CDR3aa: CASSPTPNYNSPLHF; CDR3nt: TGTGCCAGCAGTCCGACGCCTAACTACAATTCACCCCTCCACTTT
abundance: .; j_gene: TRBJ2-1; d_gene: .; v_gene: TRBV29-1; CDR3aa: CSVRDSTLGGQFF; CDR3nt: TGCAGCGTCAGGGATTCGACCCTGGGTGGGCAGTTCTTC